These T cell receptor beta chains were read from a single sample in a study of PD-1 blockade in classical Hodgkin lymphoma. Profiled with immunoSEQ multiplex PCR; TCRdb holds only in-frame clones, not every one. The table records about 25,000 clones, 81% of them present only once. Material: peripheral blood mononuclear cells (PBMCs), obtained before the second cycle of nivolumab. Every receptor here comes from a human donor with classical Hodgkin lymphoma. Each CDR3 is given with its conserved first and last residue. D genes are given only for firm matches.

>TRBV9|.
CASSGTTNTGELFF
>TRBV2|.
CASRGTLMVEQYF
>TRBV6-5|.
CASSYYASTGRYEQYF
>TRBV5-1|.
CASCRGTQPQETQYF
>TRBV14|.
CASSQAWIYGYTF
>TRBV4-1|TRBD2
CASSQPGLATQETQYF
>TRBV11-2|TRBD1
CASSFSGTGVYEQYF
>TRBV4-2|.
CASSPLGGGMDTEAFF
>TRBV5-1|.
CASRLGQNTEAFF
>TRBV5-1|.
CASGDYEQYF
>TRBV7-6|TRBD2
CASRPTSGGDTQYF
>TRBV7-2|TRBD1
CASSPRTGASNTIYF
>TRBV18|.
CASSQATHLRTLNTEAFF
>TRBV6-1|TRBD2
CASTLSGSSYEQYF
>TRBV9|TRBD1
CASGQGAGGNTIYF
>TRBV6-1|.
CASLTGPYNEQFF
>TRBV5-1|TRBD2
CASSPGGTSGYNEQFF
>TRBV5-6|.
CASSVVRFSSTGELFF
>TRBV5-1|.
CASSITGSGEKLFF
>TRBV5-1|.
CASSWGPSQETQYF
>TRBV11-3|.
CASSLGSYEQYF
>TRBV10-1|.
CASSGQVNQPQHF
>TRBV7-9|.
CASSLSSGGEQYF
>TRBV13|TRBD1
CASSLSRRGQDSPLHF
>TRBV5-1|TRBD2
CASSLGTSGGLGYEQYF
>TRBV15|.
CATSRDGSNQPQHF
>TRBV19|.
CASRKVGGAGANVLTF
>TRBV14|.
CASSHTGPFRYF
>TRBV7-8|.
CASSLGSYEQYF
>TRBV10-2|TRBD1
CASGLTGGRTDTQYF
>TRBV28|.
CASKNTANTGELFF
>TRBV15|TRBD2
CATSRGLLAGPDTQYF
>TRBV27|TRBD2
CASSREAGGLYNEQFF
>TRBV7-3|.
CASSLLPPPADTQYF
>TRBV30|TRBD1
CAWSFLLSQGDGYTF
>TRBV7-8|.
CASSLTRTYNEQFF
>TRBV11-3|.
CASSSDVVLDEQFF
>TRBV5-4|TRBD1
CASSPGTGTGELFF
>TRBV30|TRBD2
CAWRLAGGPIQYF
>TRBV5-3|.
CARSITKQGTEAFF
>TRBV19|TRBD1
CASTHAGGWATEAFF
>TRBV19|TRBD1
CASSTGQAFTDTQYF